The source of this T cell receptor beta chain is a study of T-cell reconstitution after alpha-beta-depleted transplantation in children. This clonotype was seen at least ten times. Trimming removed 2 bases from V and 0 bases from J, with 8 bases in between. This CDR3 is 15 amino acids long. Germline V gene lookup returns CDR1 MDHEN and CDR2 SYDVKM. Molecular barcoding with unique molecular identifiers was used for the TCRbeta library. Each CDR3 protein is one row after TCRdb ran MiXCR on the PCR reads. The table lists about 200,000 distinct CDR3 sequences, approximately 7% of them singletons. The V and J genes are TRBV28 and TRBJ2-1, with a weak D call TRBD2 (5 bases). Source: PBMCs, taken before TCRalphabeta/CD19-depleted stem cell transplant. The source of this sequence is a boy younger than 10 with acute lymphoblastic leukemia, due to receive a stem cell transplant. The CDR3 region is CASSLRRVSYNEQFF. DNA of the CDR3: TGTGCCAGCAGTTTAAGGCGGGTCTCCTACAATGAGCAGTTCTTC.